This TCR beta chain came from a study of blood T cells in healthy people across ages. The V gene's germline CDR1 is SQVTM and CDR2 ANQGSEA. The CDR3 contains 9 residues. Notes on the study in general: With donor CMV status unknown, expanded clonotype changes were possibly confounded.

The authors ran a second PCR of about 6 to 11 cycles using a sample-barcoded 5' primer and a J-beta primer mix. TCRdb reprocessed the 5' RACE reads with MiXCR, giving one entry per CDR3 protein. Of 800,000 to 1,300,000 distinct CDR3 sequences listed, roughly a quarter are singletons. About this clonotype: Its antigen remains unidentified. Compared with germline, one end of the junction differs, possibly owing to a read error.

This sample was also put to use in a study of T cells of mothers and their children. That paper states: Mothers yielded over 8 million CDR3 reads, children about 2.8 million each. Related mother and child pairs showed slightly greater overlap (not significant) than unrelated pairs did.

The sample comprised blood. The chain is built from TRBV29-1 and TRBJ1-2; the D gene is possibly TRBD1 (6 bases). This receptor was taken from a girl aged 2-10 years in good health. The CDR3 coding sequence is TGCAGCGACCTGGACAGTGGGGAGTTC. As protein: CSDLDSGEF. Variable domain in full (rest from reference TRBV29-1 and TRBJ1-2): SAVISQKPSRDICQRGTSLTIQCQVDSQVTMMFWYRQQPGQSLTLIATANQGSEATYESGFVIDKFPISRPNLTFSTLTVSNMSPEDSSIYLCSDLDSGEFGSGTRLTVV.